This T cell receptor (beta chain) is drawn from a study of blood T cells in healthy people across ages. A second PCR of roughly 7 to 11 cycles used a sample-barcoded 5' primer and a J-beta primer mix. In TCRdb, the 5' RACE reads were re-called with MiXCR into one record per CDR3 protein. Among about 640,000 distinct CDR3 sequences listed, around 54% were seen once. The CDR3 is 15 amino acids. Germline CDR1 reads SGHRS; CDR2 reads YFSETQ. The receptor was isolated from a man between 60 and 75 years old in good health. The rearrangement links TRBV5-1 to TRBJ2-7; D remains unclear. The DNA end favors TRBJ2-5, so the J call may be wrong. The source material was blood. The CDR3 nucleotides are TGCGCCAGCAGCTTGGCGCGGCCCCAGCACGAGACCCAGTACTTC. It translates to CASSLARPQHETQYF.